Listed below are T cell receptor beta chains from one sample, sequenced in a study of blood T cell repertoires in COVID-19. Repertoires were generated with immunoSEQ multiplex PCR, while TCRdb's copy carries only in-frame clones and drops some. The repertoire holds 200,000 to 250,000 clones, with approximately 81% as singletons. Sequencing was carried out using peripheral blood. Source of these receptors: a man aged 45-65 years who had recovered from COVID-19. The CDR3 runs from the conserved cysteine through the conserved F or W. Each record gives: D gene, J gene, V gene, CDR3 protein. The D gene is left open where the match is weak.

>TRBD1|TRBJ1-6|TRBV27
CASRSGGAGNSPLHF
>TRBD2|TRBJ2-7|TRBV2
CASSETGLAVYEQYF
>-|TRBJ1-5|TRBV5-1
CASSLDPSNQPQHF
>TRBD2|TRBJ2-1|TRBV15
CATSRGLAGGGNEQFF
>TRBD1|TRBJ1-5|TRBV18
CASSPQTGYQPQHF
>TRBD2|TRBJ2-2|TRBV28
CASFSGTSGRRGTGELFF
>TRBD1|TRBJ1-2|TRBV3-1/TRBV3-2
CASSPRTGIAGYTF
>-|TRBJ2-7|TRBV27
CASSLSRTTYEQYF
>TRBD1|TRBJ2-7|TRBV6-6
CASSQRTGGSYEQYF
>TRBD2|TRBJ2-2|TRBV18
CASSPGLGSTGELFF
>-|TRBJ2-3|TRBV27
CASSYAGEGLWSTDTQYF
>-|TRBJ2-7|TRBV28
CASSDPGLSYEQYF
>-|TRBJ1-5|TRBV30
CAWSAGFYQPQHF
>TRBD1|TRBJ2-1|TRBV3-1/TRBV3-2
CASSLYRGTGQFF
>TRBD2|TRBJ2-7|TRBV5-4
CASSPASGRNEQYF
>TRBD1|TRBJ1-2|TRBV19
CASRTGMGTYGYTF
>TRBD2|TRBJ2-7|TRBV14
CASSRAQREPLVEQYF
>-|TRBJ1-5|TRBV6-2/TRBV6-3
CASSVKGGGQPQHF
>-|TRBJ2-2|TRBV4-1
CASSQGAVSGTGELFF
>TRBD1|TRBJ1-2|TRBV18
CASSPISGGGYTF
>TRBD2|TRBJ2-3|TRBV6-5
CASNSQAGGFTQYF
>-|TRBJ1-1|TRBV11-2
CASSFRQISNTEAFF
>-|TRBJ2-7|TRBV28
CASSLPAPRGEQYF
>-|TRBJ2-1|TRBV18
CASSPRGSEYEQFF
>TRBD1|TRBJ2-7|TRBV7-6
CASSLAGGQASYEQYF
>TRBD1|TRBJ1-2|TRBV5-1
CASMGTGVDGYTF
>-|TRBJ2-2|TRBV7-8
CASSRTNTGELFF
>TRBD1|TRBJ2-7|TRBV28
CASSSPTPGVKDRAYEQYF
>TRBD1|TRBJ2-7|TRBV9
CASSVDGQGFDEQYF
>TRBD1|TRBJ2-7|TRBV5-4
CASSSGQGKLYEQYF
>TRBD1|TRBJ1-1|TRBV28
CASSLEATGITEAFF
>-|TRBJ1-4|TRBV5-1
CASSPRRDTTNEKLFF
>TRBD2|TRBJ2-2|TRBV5-1
CASSLLAGNTGELFF